This T cell receptor beta chain was documented in a study of blood T cells in healthy people across ages. Study-wide findings and caveats: Long-lived and aged donors differed, with more naive CD4+ cells and higher diversity in the long-lived. Diversity estimates from one million T cells were considered underestimates.

Donation came from healthy Caucasian individuals in Russia who were aged roughly 6 to 95. Each sample gave at least 6.5 million isolated PBMCs. Details on this clonotype: The antigen is not known.

Alongside a J-beta primer mix, a sample-barcoded 5' primer served in a second PCR lasting about 7 to 12 cycles. TCRdb ran MiXCR on the 5' RACE reads and lists one entry per CDR3 protein. The repertoire includes hundreds of thousands of distinct CDR3 sequences, roughly two fifths of them detected once, and 20% sits in the top ten. The CDR3 is made up of 13 amino acids. CDR1 and CDR2 (germline): ENHRY, SYGVKD. Between the trimmed V and J ends, which lost 8 bases and 1 base, there was a span of 11 bases. The sample was blood. The rearrangement joins TRBV10-3 to TRBJ1-1, with D possibly matching TRBD1 (6 bases). The clonotype originates from a woman aged 55 to 70 in good health. CDR3 coding DNA: TGTGCCATCTCCCGGGACAAGAACACTGAAGCTTTCTTT. Amino acids: CAISRDKNTEAFF.